This T cell receptor beta chain was retrieved from a study of regulatory T cells in long-lasting Graves disease (dated by TCRdb to about 2021). For the study in its entirety: Newly diagnosed Graves' disease patients had taken antithyroid drugs for less than 3 months. Patients with persistent Graves' disease were compared with patients with newly diagnosed Graves' disease using TCR sequencing and RNA sequencing of peripheral blood. The study was conducted in China and was registered as a clinical trial. A total of around 35 samples were covered by TCR sequencing, comprising approximately 13 persistent and around 20 newly diagnosed Graves' disease patients.

Beyond this particular receptor, the publication reports: The authors acknowledged the small sample size as a limitation that may reduce accuracy. The study examined only peripheral blood because the primary lesion, thyroid tissue, could not be accessed. A larger number of public clonotypes was shared among persistent patients (approximately 3,000) than among newly diagnosed patients (roughly 930). Persistent Graves' disease patients showed lower TCR Shannon entropy and fewer highly expanded clones than newly diagnosed patients, suggesting clonal expansion. Sequencing and analysis were restricted to the TCR beta chain. Persistent disease showed preferential use of TRBV28, TRBJ1-2 and TRBJ2-5, whereas newly diagnosed disease favored TRBV20-1 and TRBJ2-1.

CDR3 length: 16 amino acids, cysteine to phenylalanine. Left in the record is the CDR3 DNA by itself, 48 bases read in frame from the first base. The germline V gene (reference sequence) gives CDR1 as LGHDT and CDR2 as YNNKEL. Relative to germline, V is 0 bases shorter and J is 1 base shorter, with 12 bases between their ends. This clonotype was seen a few times. This clone's antigen is unknown. Base qualities are not provided; no much larger clone lies one nucleotide away. The library was generated by multiplex PCR. The sequencer was an Illumina HiSeq 4000. To build TCR beta libraries, CDR3 regions were amplified by Arm-PCR using iRepertoire HTBI primers. PCR products were gel purified before sequencing. Regarding the original processing steps: A total of roughly 58 TRBV and some 15 TRBJ segments were identified across samples and were used for gene usage analysis of CDR3 amino acid clonotypes. Filtered high-quality paired reads were merged into contigs using COPE and FqMerger. Contigs were aligned with BLAST to IMGT TRBV, TRBD and TRBJ reference genes, and CDR3 was defined per IMGT. Any clonotype with a frequency above 0.1% was counted as a highly expanded clone. Shannon entropy was used to measure repertoire diversity, and the Gini coefficient was used to measure V-J evenness. Public clonotypes were defined as clonotypes shared by more than one individual. Using fastp at Q25 and MiXCR, TCRdb reprocessed the public reads and kept productive beta chains. Every CDR3 protein is listed once, alongside the most common genes and DNA of its rows. The V and J calls reflect TCRdb's pipeline rather than the authors' work. In this sample the table shows about 610,000 distinct CDR3 sequences, about 16% of which occur a single time. Of the sample, about 11% falls within the top ten clones.

The time point tag for this specimen amounts to: newly diagnosed GD, antithyroid drugs for less than 3 months. RNA was extracted from PBMCs in TRIzol for both TCR sequencing and RNA sequencing. Graves' disease was diagnosed according to American Thyroid Association guidelines. Recruitment of patients was carried out at an endocrinology department in Xi'an, China. Each patient gave approximately 8.8 milliliters of peripheral blood, collected in an EDTA anticoagulant tube. Ficoll Paque Plus density gradient separation was used to isolate PBMCs, and no further T cell sorting was performed. An Agilent 2100 Bioanalyzer and agarose gel were used to assess RNA quality, and a NanoDrop 2000 was used to measure RNA concentration. This sample was also put to use in a study of T cells in Graves' hyperthyroidism and ophthalmopathy. As the second study states: A patient counted as having stable Graves' hyperthyroidism if no progression to ophthalmopathy occurred over 18 months of follow-up. Hyperthyroidism patients were newly diagnosed, with disease duration under 2 months, and aged 18 to 65 years. The study excluded patients with uncontrolled infections, other autoimmune diseases, pregnancy or lactation. Diagnoses were established on the basis of clinical symptoms, serum thyroxine and TRAb, thyroid ultrasound, and orbital computed tomography. For the first round of RT-PCR on the TCR CDR3, the HTBI primer set was used together with the Qiagen OneStep RT-PCR kit. Most expanded thyroid clonotypes (frequency above 0.001) were also found in blood, which suggests that blood repertoires may mirror thyroid immune responses. Ophthalmopathy was separated from stable hyperthyroidism by a 13 V-J signature model, with approximately 86% sensitivity and about 84% specificity obtained in cross-validation and 80%/75% obtained in testing. In validation, the model predicted progression to ophthalmopathy with approximately 71% sensitivity and 72.22% specificity, a median of 6.5 months before onset. To identify distinguishing TCR V-J signatures, a discovery cohort of 100 patients was used, comprising 40 to 45 with Graves' ophthalmopathy and around 60 with stable Graves' hyperthyroidism. Whether ophthalmopathy could be predicted prospectively was tested in an independent validation cohort made up of roughly 20 hyperthyroidism patients plus 17 patients who later progressed to ophthalmopathy. The 90 or so discovery patients were randomly split 7:3 into training and test sets. The study also compared thyroid tissue and blood T-cell repertoires from about six Graves' hyperthyroidism patients. After sampling, hyperthyroidism patients received methimazole starting at 30 mg daily, and ophthalmopathy patients received high-dose intravenous methylprednisolone. The libraries were constructed in a second round of multiplex PCR and then size-selected and purified. The libraries were sequenced on an Illumina HiSeq2000 using paired-end 100 bp reads. SOAPnuke was used to process the raw data, throwing out any read that contained adapters or uncalled bases, had a mean Phred below 15, or lacked an exact constant-primer or identifier match. High-quality paired reads were merged using COPE v1.2.5, and each unique nucleotide sequence was defined as a clonotype. MiTCR v1.1 was used to align the clonotypes against IMGT TRBV, TRBD and TRBJ reference segments. Analysis was restricted to V-J combinations with a frequency above 0.0001, which covered over 98% of repertoires. The TCS score was defined as F50 (clonal expansion) divided by E x V (chaos), with BLOSUM62-based TCRdist calculated between CDR3 peptides within each V-J. Welch's t-statistics and random forest reduced roughly 530 V-J features to 13, which were used in a naive Bayes classifier (R e1071). Sample size was not statistically predetermined, and blinding of investigators to group allocation was not performed. TCR Vbeta CDR3 sequencing of 130 to 150 peripheral blood samples (over 40 ophthalmopathy, approximately 80 hyperthyroidism and roughly 17 progressor patients) is reported in the paper.

This receptor was obtained from a man aged 18 to 35 with Graves disease. Donor details come from another sample of the same person, matched by shared clones. The rearrangement combines TRBV3-1 with TRBJ2-5; the D region possibly corresponds to TRBD2 (5 bases align). Sequenced here: peripheral blood mononuclear cells (PBMCs), sampled at new diagnosis, from a patient treated with antithyroid drugs. The base sequence is TGTGCCAGCAGCCAAGAAGCGGAGCCACCCCAAGAGACCCAGTACTTC. Translation gives CASSQEAEPPQETQYF.